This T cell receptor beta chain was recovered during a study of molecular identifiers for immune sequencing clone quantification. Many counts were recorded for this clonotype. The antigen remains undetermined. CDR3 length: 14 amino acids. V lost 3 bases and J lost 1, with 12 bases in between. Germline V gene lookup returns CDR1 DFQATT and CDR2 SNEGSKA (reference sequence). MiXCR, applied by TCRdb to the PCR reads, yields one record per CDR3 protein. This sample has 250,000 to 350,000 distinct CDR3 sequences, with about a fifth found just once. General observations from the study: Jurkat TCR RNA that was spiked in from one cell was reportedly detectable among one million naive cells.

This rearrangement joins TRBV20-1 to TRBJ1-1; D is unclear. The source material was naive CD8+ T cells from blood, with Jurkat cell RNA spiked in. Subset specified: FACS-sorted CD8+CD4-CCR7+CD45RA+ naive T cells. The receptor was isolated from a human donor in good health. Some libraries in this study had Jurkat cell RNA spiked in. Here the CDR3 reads CSASSMAANTEAFF. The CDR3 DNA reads TGCAGTGCTAGCTCCATGGCAGCGAACACTGAAGCTTTCTTT.